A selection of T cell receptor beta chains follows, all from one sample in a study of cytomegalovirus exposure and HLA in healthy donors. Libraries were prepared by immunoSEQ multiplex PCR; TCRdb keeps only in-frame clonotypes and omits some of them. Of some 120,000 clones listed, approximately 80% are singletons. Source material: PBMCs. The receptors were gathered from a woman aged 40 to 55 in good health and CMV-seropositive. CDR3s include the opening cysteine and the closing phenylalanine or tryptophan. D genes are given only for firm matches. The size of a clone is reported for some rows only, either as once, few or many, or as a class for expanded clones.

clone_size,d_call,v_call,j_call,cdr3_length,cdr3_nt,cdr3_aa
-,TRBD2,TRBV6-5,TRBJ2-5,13,TGTGCCAGCAGGGCTAGCGGGCAAGAGACCCAGTACTTC,CASRASGQETQYF
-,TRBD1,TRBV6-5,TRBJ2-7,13,TGTGCCAGCAGGATACAGGGGGCGAACGAGCAGTACTTC,CASRIQGANEQYF
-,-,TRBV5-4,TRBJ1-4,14,TGTGCCAGCAGCTCCCAGGACAGTACGGAAAAACTGTTTTTT,CASSSQDSTEKLFF
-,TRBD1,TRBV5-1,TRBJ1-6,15,TGCGCCAGCAGCTTAACCGGGACAGCAAATTCACCCCTCCACTTT,CASSLTGTANSPLHF
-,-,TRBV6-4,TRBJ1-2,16,TGTGCCAGCAGTGACTCACCAGGGCAAGCTAACTATGGCTACACCTTC,CASSDSPGQANYGYTF
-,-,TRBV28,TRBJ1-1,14,TGTGCCAGCCCGTCCCGGGGGAAGAACACTGAAGCTTTCTTT,CASPSRGKNTEAFF
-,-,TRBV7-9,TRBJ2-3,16,TGTGCCAGCAGCTTCTTTGGTGACAGGAACACAGATACGCAGTATTTT,CASSFFGDRNTDTQYF
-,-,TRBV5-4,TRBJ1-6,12,TGTGCCAGCAGCCCTGACAGTTCACCCCTCCACTTT,CASSPDSSPLHF
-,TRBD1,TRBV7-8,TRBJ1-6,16,TGTGCCAGCAGCCCCGGGACAGGGGGCCATAATTCACCCCTCCACTTT,CASSPGTGGHNSPLHF
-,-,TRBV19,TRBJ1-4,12,TGTGCCAGCCTCTCCAGGGGTGAAAAACTGTTTTTT,CASLSRGEKLFF
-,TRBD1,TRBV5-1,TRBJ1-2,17,TGCGCCAGCAGCCCAGATCCGGGACAGGGGTTTTTCTATGGCTACACCTTC,CASSPDPGQGFFYGYTF
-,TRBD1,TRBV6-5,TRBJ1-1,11,TGTGCCAGCAGTCGACAGGGTAGAGCTTTCTTT,CASSRQGRAFF
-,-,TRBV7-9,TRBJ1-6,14,TGTGCCAGCAGCGCCCTCAGGGTAAATTCACCCCTCCACTTT,CASSALRVNSPLHF
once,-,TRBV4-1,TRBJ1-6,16,TGCGCCAGCAGCCAAGACCGAGGCCGCGGGGGATCACCCCTCCACTTT,CASSQDRGRGGSPLHF
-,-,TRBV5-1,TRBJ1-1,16,TGCGCCAGCAGCTTGGGATCGGGGAGTATGGCCACTGAAGCTTTCTTT,CASSLGSGSMATEAFF
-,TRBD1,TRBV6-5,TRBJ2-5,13,TGTGCCAGCAGGCGGACAGGGGAAGAGACCCAGTACTTC,CASRRTGEETQYF
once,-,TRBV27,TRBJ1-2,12,TGTGCCACCTCTGCGGGGTCCGGTGGCTACACCTTC,CATSAGSGGYTF
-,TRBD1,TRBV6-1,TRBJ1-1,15,TGTGCCAGCAACCTACAGGGGGGCATGAACACTGAAGCTTTCTTT,CASNLQGGMNTEAFF
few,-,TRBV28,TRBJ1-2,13,TGTGCCAGCGGGCAGGGACAAGTTGAGGGCTACACCTTC,CASGQGQVEGYTF
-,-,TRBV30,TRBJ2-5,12,TGTGCCTGGAGTCCGCCCGGGGAGACCCAGTACTTC,CAWSPPGETQYF
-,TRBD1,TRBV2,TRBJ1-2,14,TGTGCCAGCAGCCTCGGACAGGGGACCTATGGCTACACCTTC,CASSLGQGTYGYTF
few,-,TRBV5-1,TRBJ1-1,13,TGCGCCAGCAGCGTTGACAGGAACACTGAAGCTTTCTTT,CASSVDRNTEAFF
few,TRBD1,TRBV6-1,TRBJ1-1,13,TGTGCCAGCACCCCCAACAGGGGGCAGGAGGTTTTCTTT,CASTPNRGQEVFF
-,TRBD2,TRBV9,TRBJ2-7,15,TGTGCCAGCAGCGTAGGGGGGACTAGGTCCTACGAGCAGTACTTC,CASSVGGTRSYEQYF
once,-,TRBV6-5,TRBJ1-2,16,TGTGCCAGCAGTTACACCTACCTACAGGGTGGCTATGGCTACACCTTC,CASSYTYLQGGYGYTF
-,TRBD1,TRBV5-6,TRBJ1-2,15,TGTGCCAGCAGCTTGCCGGGACAGGTGACCTATGGCTACACCTTC,CASSLPGQVTYGYTF
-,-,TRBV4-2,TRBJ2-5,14,TGTGCCAGCAGCCAAGGGGGGAGGCAAGAGACCCAGTACTTC,CASSQGGRQETQYF
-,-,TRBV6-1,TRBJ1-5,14,TGTGCCAGCAGTCCGTCGGACACTTATCAGCCCCAGCATTTT,CASSPSDTYQPQHF
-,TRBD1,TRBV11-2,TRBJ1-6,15,TGTGCCAGCAGCACCCAGACAGGGCGGAATTCACCCCTCCACTTT,CASSTQTGRNSPLHF
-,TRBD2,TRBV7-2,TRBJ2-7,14,TGTGCCAGCAGCTTGCGGGGGGACCTCTACGAGCAGTACTTC,CASSLRGDLYEQYF